The 10 T cell receptor beta chains below were found in one sample sequenced in a study of CD8+CD57+ T cells in acquired aplastic anemia. CDR3 and TCR beta VDJ profiling relied on genomic DNA as the template. TCRdb fed the reads into MiXCR, producing one record per CDR3 protein. The sample comprises about 160,000 distinct CDR3 sequences, 40% to 60% of which are singletons, and roughly 30% rests with the top ten. Flow cytometry had shown expanded CD8+CD57+ cells in the patients chosen for sequencing. The sample comprised sorted CD4+, CD8+, or CD8+CD57+ T cells (not recorded which) from PBMCs. These receptors all come from a human donor with aplastic anemia.

The chain is built from TRBV20-1 and TRBJ1-1, with D uncertain. The germline V gene has CDR1 DFQATT and CDR2 SNEGSKA (reference sequence). The CDR3 is 13 amino acids. Trimming pared 2 bases from V and 1 base from J, leaving 8 bases between. CDR3 coding DNA: TGCAGTGCTAGAAGGGCGTCGAACACTGAAGCTTTCTTT. Translating gives CSARRASNTEAFF.

J is TRBJ2-7 and V is TRBV7-3, with 8 bases matching TRBD1. CDR3 length: 15 amino acids. Germline values: CDR1 SGHTA, CDR2 FQGTGA. The V segment lost 4 bases and the J segment 1 base; nucleotides outside the gene matches: 6. The CDR3: CASSSGTGTSYEQYF. CDR3 DNA: TGTGCCAGCAGCTCCGGGACAGGAACATCCTACGAGCAGTACTTC.

The rearrangement links TRBV19 to TRBJ2-3; 8 bases agree with TRBD1. The CDR3 sequence is 21 residues long. Germline lookup yields CDR1 LNHDA and CDR2 SQIVND (reference sequence). Unmatched junction bases numbered 29, after V lost 11 bases and J lost 1 base. CDR3 bases: TGTGCCCCAGTAGTATATGAGGGGATCGGGACAGGTTCAACACGCACAGATACGCAGTATTTT. Translation: CAPVVYEGIGTGSTRTDTQYF. Based on the CDR3 plus reference TRBV19 and TRBJ2-3, the full variable domain is DGGITQSPKYLFRKEGQNVTLSCEQNLNHDAMYWYRQDPGQGLRLIYYSQIVNDFQKGDIAEGYSVSREKKESFPLTVTSAQKNPTAFYLCAPVVYEGIGTGSTRTDTQYFGPGTRLTVL.

There are many counts of this clonotype. This chain uses TRBV6-1 with TRBJ2-3; TRBD1 aligns across 11 bases. J was trimmed by 6 bases and V by 6 bases; bases with no gene match: 8. The germline V gene encodes CDR1 MNHNS and CDR2 SASEGT. The CDR3 length is 15 residues. CDR3 amino acids: CASSLTDRGLDTQYF. CDR3 nucleotides: TGTGCCAGCAGCCTTACGGACAGGGGGCTCGATACGCAGTATTTT.

This clonotype was recorded many times. The chain carries TRBV6-5 and TRBJ2-7; TRBD1 matches 12 bases. CDR3 size: 17 residues. V lost 2 bases to trimming and J lost 3 bases; unmatched junction nucleotides: 8. The V gene's germline CDR1 is MNHEY and CDR2 SVGAGI. CDR3 nucleotides: TGTGCCAGCAGTTACGGGGCCGGGACAGGGGGCAACTACGAGCAGTACTTC. Translated, it gives CASSYGAGTGGNYEQYF.

The V gene is TRBV20-1, the J gene TRBJ2-5, with TRBD2 matching over 8 bases. After removal of 5 bases from V and 5 bases from J, the junction contained 16 bases not matched to a gene. Looked up from germline, CDR1 is DFQATT and CDR2 is SNEGSKA (reference sequence). This CDR3 comprises 16 residues. The CDR3 DNA follows: TGCAGTGCTGTCAGAGGGGGACTAGTCGATCGGGAGACCCAGTACTTC. It codes for CSAVRGGLVDRETQYF.

About this clonotype: Possible read error: a much larger clone is one base away. The CDR3 here is CASSWIQGDTQYF. CDR3 nucleotides: TGTGCCAGCAGCTGGATCCAGGGGGATACGCAGTATTTT. V and J are TRBV3-1 and TRBJ2-3; TRBD1 is a possible D gene (6 bases). The CDR3 has 13 residues. Germline V gene data show CDR1 as LGHDT and CDR2 as YNNKEL (reference sequence). Trimming took 5 bases from V and 6 from J, leaving 12 bases between them.

This chain links TRBV24-1 with TRBJ2-3, with TRBD1 matching 8 bases. Germline assignment: CDR1 KGHDR and CDR2 SFDVKD. The junction had 7 bases not matched to a gene; V was cut back by 7 bases and J by 2 bases. CDR3 length: 15 amino acids. The CDR3 sequence is CATSPGQGITDTQYF. The DNA for the CDR3 is TGTGCCACCAGCCCAGGACAGGGAATCACAGATACGCAGTATTTT.

This chain links TRBV20-1 with TRBJ2-5, with D unclear. The CDR3 totals 12 residues. The germline gives CDR1 DFQATT, CDR2 SNEGSKA (reference sequence). With 3 bases removed from V and 2 bases from J, the gap between germline ends came to 7 bases. The CDR3 is CSARLSQETQYF. In DNA form, the CDR3 reads TGCAGTGCTAGGTTGAGTCAAGAGACCCAGTACTTC.

The chain links TRBV7-8 to TRBJ2-7; D might be TRBD2 (5 bases). Germline V CDR1 and CDR2: SGHVS, FQNEAQ. Trimming took 5 bases from V and 7 from J, leaving 18 bases between them. CDR3 length: 14 amino acids. The CDR3 nucleotides are TGTGCCAGCAGCGACGGGCCCAACCCGGGGGAGCAGTACTTC. This sequence encodes CASSDGPNPGEQYF. Supplemented by reference TRBV7-8 and TRBJ2-7, the full variable domain reads GAGVSQSPRYKVAKRGQDVALRCDPISGHVSLFWYQQALGQGPEFLTYFQNEAQLDKSGLPSDRFFAERPEGSVSTLKIQRTQQEDSAVYLCASSDGPNPGEQYFGPGTRLTVT.